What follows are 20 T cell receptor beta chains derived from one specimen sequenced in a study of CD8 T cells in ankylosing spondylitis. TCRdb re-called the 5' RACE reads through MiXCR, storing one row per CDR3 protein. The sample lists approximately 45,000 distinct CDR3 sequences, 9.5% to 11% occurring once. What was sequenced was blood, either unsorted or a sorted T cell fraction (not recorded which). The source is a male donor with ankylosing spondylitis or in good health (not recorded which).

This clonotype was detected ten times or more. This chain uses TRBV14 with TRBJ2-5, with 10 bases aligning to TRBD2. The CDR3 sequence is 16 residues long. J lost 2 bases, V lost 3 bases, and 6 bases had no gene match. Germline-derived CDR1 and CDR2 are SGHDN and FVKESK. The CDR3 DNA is TGTGCCAGCAGCCAGATGGGGACTAGCGTACAAGAGACCCAGTACTTC. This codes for CASSQMGTSVQETQYF. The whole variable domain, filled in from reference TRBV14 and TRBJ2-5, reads EAGVTQFPSHSVIEKGQTVTLRCDPISGHDNLYWYRRVMGKEIKFLLHFVKESKQDESGMPNNRFLAERTGGTYSTLKVQPAELEDSGVYFCASSQMGTSVQETQYFGPGTRLLVL.

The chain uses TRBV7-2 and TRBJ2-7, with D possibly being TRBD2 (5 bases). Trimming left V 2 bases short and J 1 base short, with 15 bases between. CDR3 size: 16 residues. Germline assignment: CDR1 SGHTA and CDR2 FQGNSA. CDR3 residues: CASSLLPWGESYEQYF. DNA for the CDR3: TGTGCCAGCAGCTTATTACCCTGGGGAGAATCCTACGAGCAGTACTTC. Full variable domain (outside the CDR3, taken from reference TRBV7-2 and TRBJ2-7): GAGVSQSPSNKVTEKGKDVELRCDPISGHTALYWYRQSLGQGLEFLIYFQGNSAPDKSGLPSDRFSAERTGGSVSTLTIQRTQQEDSAVYLCASSLLPWGESYEQYFGPGTRLTVT.

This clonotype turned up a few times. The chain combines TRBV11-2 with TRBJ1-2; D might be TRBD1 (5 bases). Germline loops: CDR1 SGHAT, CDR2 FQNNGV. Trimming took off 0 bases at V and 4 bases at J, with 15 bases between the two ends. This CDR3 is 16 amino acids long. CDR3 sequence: CASSLDMRGLGYGYTF. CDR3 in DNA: TGTGCCAGCAGCTTAGATATGCGGGGCCTGGGCTATGGCTACACCTTC.

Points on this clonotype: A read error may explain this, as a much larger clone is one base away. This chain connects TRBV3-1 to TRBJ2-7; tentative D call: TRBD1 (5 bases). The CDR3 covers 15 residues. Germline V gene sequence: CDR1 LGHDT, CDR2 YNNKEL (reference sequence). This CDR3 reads CACSQDLIQVNEQYF. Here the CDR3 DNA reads TGTGCCTGCAGCCAAGACCTTATACAGGTCAACGAGCAGTACTTC.

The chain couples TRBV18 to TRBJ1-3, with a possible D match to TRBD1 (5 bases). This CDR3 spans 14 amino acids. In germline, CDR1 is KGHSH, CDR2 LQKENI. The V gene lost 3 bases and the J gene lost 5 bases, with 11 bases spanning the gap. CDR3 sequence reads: CASSPGGTRNTIYF. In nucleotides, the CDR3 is TGTGCCAGCTCACCCGGGGGTACTAGAAACACCATATATTTT.

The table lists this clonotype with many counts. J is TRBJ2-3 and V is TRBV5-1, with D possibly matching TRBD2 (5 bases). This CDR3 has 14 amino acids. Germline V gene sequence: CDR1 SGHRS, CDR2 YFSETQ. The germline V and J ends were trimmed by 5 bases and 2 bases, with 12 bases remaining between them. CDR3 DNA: TGCGCCAGCAGACCGTCGACTAACACAGATACGCAGTATTTT. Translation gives CASRPSTNTDTQYF.

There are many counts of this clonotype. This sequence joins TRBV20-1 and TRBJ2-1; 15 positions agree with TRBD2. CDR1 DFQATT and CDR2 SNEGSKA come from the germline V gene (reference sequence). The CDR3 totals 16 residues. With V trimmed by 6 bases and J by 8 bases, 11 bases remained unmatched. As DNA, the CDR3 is TGCAGTGCAGTACGCCCACGGACTAGCGGGGGGGATGAGCAGTTCTTC. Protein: CSAVRPRTSGGDEQFF.

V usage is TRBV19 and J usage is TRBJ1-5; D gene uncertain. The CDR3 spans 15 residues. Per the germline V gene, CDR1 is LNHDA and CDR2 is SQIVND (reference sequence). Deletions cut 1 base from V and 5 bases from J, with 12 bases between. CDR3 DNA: TGTGCCAGTAGTATAGGCGATGGGGTCCATCAGCCCCAGCATTTT. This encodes CASSIGDGVHQPQHF. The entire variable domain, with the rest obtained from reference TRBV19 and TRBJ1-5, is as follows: DGGITQSPKYLFRKEGQNVTLSCEQNLNHDAMYWYRQDPGQGLRLIYYSQIVNDFQKGDIAEGYSVSREKKESFPLTVTSAQKNPTAFYLCASSIGDGVHQPQHFGDGTRLSIL.

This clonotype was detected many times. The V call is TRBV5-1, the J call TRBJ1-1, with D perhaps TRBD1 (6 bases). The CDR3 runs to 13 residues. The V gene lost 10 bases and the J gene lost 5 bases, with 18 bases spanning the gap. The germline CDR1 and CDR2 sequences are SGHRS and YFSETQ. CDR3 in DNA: TGCGCCTCGGTAGGGGGGCTCGGAACTGAAGCTTTCTTT. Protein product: CASVGGLGTEAFF. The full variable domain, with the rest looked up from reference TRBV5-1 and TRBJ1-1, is KAGVTQTPRYLIKTRGQQVTLSCSPISGHRSVSWYQQTPGQGLQFLFEYFSETQRNKGNFPGRFSGRQFSNSRSEMNVSTLELGDSALYLCASVGGLGTEAFFGQGTRLTVV.

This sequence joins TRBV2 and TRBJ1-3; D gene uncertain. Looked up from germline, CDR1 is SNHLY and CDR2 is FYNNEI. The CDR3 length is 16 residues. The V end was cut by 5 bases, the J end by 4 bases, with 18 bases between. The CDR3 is CASSLSRALGGNTIYF. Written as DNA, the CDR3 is TGTGCCAGCAGTTTATCCCGGGCCCTCGGCGGAAACACCATATATTTT.

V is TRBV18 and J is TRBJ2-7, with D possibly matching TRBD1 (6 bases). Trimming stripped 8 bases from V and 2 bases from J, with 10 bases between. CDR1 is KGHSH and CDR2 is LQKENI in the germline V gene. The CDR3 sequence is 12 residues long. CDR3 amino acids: CASSTGTYEQYF. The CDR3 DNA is TGTGCCAGCAGCACAGGGACCTACGAGCAGTACTTC.

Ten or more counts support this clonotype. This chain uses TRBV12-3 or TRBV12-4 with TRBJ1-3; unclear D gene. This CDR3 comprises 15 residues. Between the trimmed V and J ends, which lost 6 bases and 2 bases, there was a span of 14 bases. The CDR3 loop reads CASSKTRVAGNTIYF. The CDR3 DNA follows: TGTGCCAGCAGCAAGACCCGGGTGGCTGGAAACACCATATATTTT.

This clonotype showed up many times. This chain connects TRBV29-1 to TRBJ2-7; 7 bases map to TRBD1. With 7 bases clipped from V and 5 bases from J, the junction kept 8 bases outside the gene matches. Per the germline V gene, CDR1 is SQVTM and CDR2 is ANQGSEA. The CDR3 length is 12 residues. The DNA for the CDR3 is TGCAGCGCTCGGGACAGTGTGGACGAGCAGTACTTC. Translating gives CSARDSVDEQYF.

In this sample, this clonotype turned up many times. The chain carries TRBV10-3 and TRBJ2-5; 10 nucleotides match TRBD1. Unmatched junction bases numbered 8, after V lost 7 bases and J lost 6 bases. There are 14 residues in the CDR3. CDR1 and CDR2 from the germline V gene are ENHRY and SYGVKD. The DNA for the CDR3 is TGTGCCATCATGGGGACAGGGGCCTTTCAGACCCAGTACTTC. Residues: CAIMGTGAFQTQYF.

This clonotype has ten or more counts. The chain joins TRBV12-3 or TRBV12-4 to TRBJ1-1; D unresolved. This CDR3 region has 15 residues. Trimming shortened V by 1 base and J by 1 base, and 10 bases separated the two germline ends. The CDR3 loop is CASSLEEGTNTEAFF. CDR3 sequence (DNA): TGTGCCAGCAGTTTAGAGGAGGGTACGAACACTGAAGCTTTCTTT.

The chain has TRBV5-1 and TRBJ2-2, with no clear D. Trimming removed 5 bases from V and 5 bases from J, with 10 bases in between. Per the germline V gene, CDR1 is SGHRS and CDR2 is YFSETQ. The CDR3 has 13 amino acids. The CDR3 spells CASRNDVTGELFF. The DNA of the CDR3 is TGCGCCAGCAGAAACGATGTTACCGGGGAGCTGTTTTTT.

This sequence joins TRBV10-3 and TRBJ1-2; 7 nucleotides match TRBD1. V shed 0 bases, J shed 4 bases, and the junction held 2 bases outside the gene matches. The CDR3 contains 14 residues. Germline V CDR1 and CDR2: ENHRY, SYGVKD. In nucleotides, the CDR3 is TGTGCCATCAGTGAGTCGGGACAGCTCTATGGCTACACCTTC. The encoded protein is CAISESGQLYGYTF.

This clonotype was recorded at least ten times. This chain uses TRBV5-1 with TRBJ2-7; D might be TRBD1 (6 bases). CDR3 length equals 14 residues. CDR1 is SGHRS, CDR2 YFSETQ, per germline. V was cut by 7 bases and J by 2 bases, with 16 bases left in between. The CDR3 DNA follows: TGCGCCAGCGCCGAGACAGGCACCACCTACGAGCAGTACTTC. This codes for CASAETGTTYEQYF.

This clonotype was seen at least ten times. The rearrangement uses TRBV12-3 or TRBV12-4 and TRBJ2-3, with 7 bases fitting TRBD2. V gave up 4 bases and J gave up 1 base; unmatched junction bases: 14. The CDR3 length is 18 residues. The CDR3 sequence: CASSSSPTRGVGTDTQYF. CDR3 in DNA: TGTGCCAGCAGTTCCTCACCAACTCGGGGGGTAGGCACAGATACGCAGTATTTT.

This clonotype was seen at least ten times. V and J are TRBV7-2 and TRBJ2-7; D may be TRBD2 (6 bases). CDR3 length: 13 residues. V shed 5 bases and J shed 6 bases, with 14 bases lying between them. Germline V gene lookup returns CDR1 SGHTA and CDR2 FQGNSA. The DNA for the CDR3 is TGTGCCAGCAGCCCCTTCTTCGGGGGCGAGCAGTACTTC. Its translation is CASSPFFGGEQYF.